Sequencing of this T cell receptor (beta chain) was carried out in a study of T cells expressing NK-cell markers. Points from the study as a whole: The study left the HCMV specificity of expanded NKG2C+ T cell clones unresolved.

Each CDR3 protein gets one entry in TCRdb, which reprocessed the 5' RACE reads and gives no DNA. This sample contains about 540,000 distinct CDR3 sequences. As regards this clonotype: Its target is unknown.

The CDR3 covers 15 residues. CDR1 is LGHNA and CDR2 is YNFKEQ in the germline V gene. The chain uses TRBV4-2 and TRBJ2-1; TCRdb's D call of TRBD1 is untestable without DNA. This receptor was taken from a man between 18 and 29 years old in good health. Sequencing was done on a sample of blood T cells: a sorted CD56 or NKG2C T cell subset, CD4+ or CD8+ T cells, or bulk PBMC T cells (not recorded which). The CDR3 sequence: CASSQGQLSYNEQFF.